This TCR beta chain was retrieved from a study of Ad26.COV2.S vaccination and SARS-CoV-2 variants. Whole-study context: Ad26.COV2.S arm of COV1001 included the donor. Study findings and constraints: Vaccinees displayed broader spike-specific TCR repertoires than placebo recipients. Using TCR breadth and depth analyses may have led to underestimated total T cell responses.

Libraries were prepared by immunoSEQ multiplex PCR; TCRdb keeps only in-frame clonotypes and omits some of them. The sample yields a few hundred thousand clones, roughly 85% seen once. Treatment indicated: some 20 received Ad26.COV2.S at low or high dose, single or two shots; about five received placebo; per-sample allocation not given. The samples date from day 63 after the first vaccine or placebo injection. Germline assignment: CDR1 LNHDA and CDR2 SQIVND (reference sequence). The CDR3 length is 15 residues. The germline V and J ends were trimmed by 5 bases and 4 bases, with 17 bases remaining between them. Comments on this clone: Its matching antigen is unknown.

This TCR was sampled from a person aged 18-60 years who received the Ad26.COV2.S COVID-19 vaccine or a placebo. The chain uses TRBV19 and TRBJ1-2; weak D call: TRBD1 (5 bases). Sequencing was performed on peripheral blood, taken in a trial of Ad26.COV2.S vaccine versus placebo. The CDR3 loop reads CASSPRDGLRYGYTF. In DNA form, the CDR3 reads TGTGCCAGTAGTCCCCGGGACGGACTACGCTATGGCTACACCTTC. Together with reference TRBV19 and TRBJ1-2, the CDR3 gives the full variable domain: DGGITQSPKYLFRKEGQNVTLSCEQNLNHDAMYWYRQDPGQGLRLIYYSQIVNDFQKGDIAEGYSVSREKKESFPLTVTSAQKNPTAFYLCASSPRDGLRYGYTFGSGTRLTVV.